Presented here are 11 T cell receptor beta chains from one specimen sequenced in a study of blood T cell repertoires in COVID-19. The repertoire was sequenced with immunoSEQ multiplex PCR; TCRdb's copy has only in-frame clones and lacks some. This table holds about 200,000 clones, more than 65% found once. Sample: peripheral blood. Every receptor here comes from a man between 45 and 60 years old with active or convalescent COVID-19.

V is TRBV18 and J is TRBJ2-3, with D possibly matching TRBD1 (6 bases). This CDR3 is built from 14 residues. V lost 4 bases and J lost 4, with 12 bases in between. Germline V gives CDR1 KGHSH, CDR2 LQKENI. The CDR3 bases are TGTGCCAGCTCACTCCAGGGGCTGGCAGATACGCAGTATTTT. Amino acid sequence: CASSLQGLADTQYF.

This chain links TRBV4-2 with TRBJ1-6; TRBD1 is a possible D gene (6 bases). The CDR3 has 16 residues. Germline CDR1 reads LGHNA; CDR2 reads YNFKEQ. V was shortened by 0 bases and J by 2 bases, with 8 bases between the two germline ends. The DNA of the CDR3 is TGTGCCAGCAGCCAAGATTCAGGGGCCTATAATTCACCCCTCCACTTT. Translating gives CASSQDSGAYNSPLHF.

The V and J genes are TRBV18 and TRBJ2-2; no firm D call. From germline, CDR1 is KGHSH and CDR2 LQKENI. The V end was cut by 5 bases, the J end by 3 bases, with 10 bases between. The CDR3 spans 14 residues. The DNA of the CDR3 is TGTGCCAGCTCATCCCTCCTAGACACCGGGGAGCTGTTTTTT. Amino acids: CASSSLLDTGELFF.

The chain carries TRBV2 and TRBJ2-7; 10 bases fit TRBD1. With V trimmed by 5 bases and J by 2 bases, 6 bases remained unmatched. This CDR3 is 15 amino acids long. Per germline, CDR1 SNHLY and CDR2 FYNNEI. The CDR3 protein is CASSKGQGQTYEQYF. The CDR3 DNA is TGTGCCAGCAGTAAGGGACAGGGGCAAACCTACGAGCAGTACTTC.

With respect to this clone: With only one base between it and a far larger clone, this is likely a read error. J is TRBJ1-2 and V is TRBV6-5, with 7 bases identical to TRBD1. J lost 6 bases, V lost 4 bases, and 5 bases had no gene match. Per the germline V gene, CDR1 is MNHEY and CDR2 is SVGAGI. The CDR3 has 13 residues. The DNA for the CDR3 is TGTGCCAGCAGTTCCCGACAGGGAGATGGCTACACCTTC. This gives the protein CASSSRQGDGYTF.

This clone was found once. The gene calls are TRBV6-5 and TRBJ1-2, with a weak D call TRBD1 (5 bases). V gave up 7 bases and J gave up 4 bases, with 19 bases separating them. The V gene's germline CDR1 is MNHEY and CDR2 SVGAGI. CDR3 length equals 15 residues. Here the CDR3 reads CASTDQQGTSYGYTF. Written as DNA, the CDR3 is TGTGCCAGCACCGATCAGCAGGGAACGTCCTATGGCTACACCTTC.

There are a few counts of this clone. The chain uses TRBV7-8 and TRBJ1-2; TRBD1 is a possible D gene (6 bases). Trimming shortened V by 4 bases and J by 8 bases, and 14 bases separated the two germline ends. CDR1 and CDR2 from the germline V gene are SGHVS and FQNEAQ. This CDR3 is built from 13 residues. CDR3 nucleotides: TGTGCCAGCAGCTCCCGGACAGCCGTGGGCTACACCTTC. This translates into CASSSRTAVGYTF.

The chain combines TRBV19 with TRBJ1-4; D unclear. The germline V gene has CDR1 LNHDA and CDR2 SQIVND (reference sequence). V was cut by 5 bases and J by 0 bases, with 10 bases left in between. There are 15 residues in the CDR3. CDR3 region: CASSPGSATNEKLFF. The CDR3 coding sequence is TGTGCCAGTAGTCCGGGTTCTGCAACTAATGAAAAACTGTTTTTT.

The CDR3 nucleotides are TGCGCCAGCAGCACCGGACAGGGGGCTTGGTACGAGCAGTACTTC. Residues: CASSTGQGAWYEQYF. V is TRBV5-1 and J is TRBJ2-7; 11 bases align to TRBD1. This CDR3 is 15 amino acids long. Per germline, CDR1 SGHRS and CDR2 YFSETQ. V gave up 4 bases and J gave up 4 bases; unmatched junction bases: 7.

The chain recombines TRBV18 with TRBJ2-5; 8 positions agree with TRBD2. CDR1 and CDR2 from the germline V gene are KGHSH and LQKENI. J gave up 5 bases and V 2 bases, and 13 bases lay outside the gene matches. The CDR3 has 17 amino acids. CDR3 sequence reads: CASSPAMGSGGWETQYF. CDR3 bases: TGTGCCAGCTCACCAGCGATGGGAAGCGGGGGCTGGGAGACCCAGTACTTC.

The CDR3 protein is CASSSRGLAGPYEQYF. The CDR3 region has the DNA TGTGCCAGCAGCTCCCGGGGACTAGCGGGACCCTACGAGCAGTACTTC. This rearrangement joins TRBV7-9 to TRBJ2-7, with 13 bases lining up with TRBD2. This CDR3 is 16 amino acids long. Unmatched junction bases numbered 5, after V lost 4 bases and J lost 2 bases. The germline CDR1 and CDR2 sequences are SEHNR and FQNEAQ (reference sequence).